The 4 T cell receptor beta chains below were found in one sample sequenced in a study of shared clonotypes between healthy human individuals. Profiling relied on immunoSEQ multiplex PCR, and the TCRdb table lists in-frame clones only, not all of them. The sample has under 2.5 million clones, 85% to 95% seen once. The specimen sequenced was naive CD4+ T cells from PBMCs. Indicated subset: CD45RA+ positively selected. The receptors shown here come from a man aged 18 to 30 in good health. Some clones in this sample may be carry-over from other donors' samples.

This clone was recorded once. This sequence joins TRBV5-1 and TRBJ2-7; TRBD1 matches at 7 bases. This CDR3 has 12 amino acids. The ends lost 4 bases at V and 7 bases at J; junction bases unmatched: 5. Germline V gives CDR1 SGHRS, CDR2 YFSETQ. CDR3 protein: CASSTGVREQYF. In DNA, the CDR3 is TGCGCCAGCAGCACAGGGGTTCGAGAGCAGTACTTC.

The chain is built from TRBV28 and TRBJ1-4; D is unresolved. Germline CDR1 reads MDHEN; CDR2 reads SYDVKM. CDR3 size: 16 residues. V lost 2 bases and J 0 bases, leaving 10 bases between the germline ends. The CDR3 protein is CASSLTDSATNEKLFF. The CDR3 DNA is TGTGCCAGCAGTTTAACGGACTCTGCAACTAATGAAAAACTGTTTTTT.

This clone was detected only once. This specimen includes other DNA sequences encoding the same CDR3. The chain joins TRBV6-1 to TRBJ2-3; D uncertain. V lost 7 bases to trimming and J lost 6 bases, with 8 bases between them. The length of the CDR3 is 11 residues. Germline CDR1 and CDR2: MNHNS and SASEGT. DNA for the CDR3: TGTGCCAGCACCCAGCGTGATACGCAGTATTTT. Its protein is CASTQRDTQYF.

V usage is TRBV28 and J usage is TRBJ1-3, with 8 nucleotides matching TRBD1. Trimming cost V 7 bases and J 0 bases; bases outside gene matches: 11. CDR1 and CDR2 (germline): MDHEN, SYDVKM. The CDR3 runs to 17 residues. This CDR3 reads CASKRSPGGGSGNTIYF. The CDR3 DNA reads TGTGCCAGCAAACGATCTCCAGGGGGCGGCTCTGGAAACACCATATATTTT.